What follows is one TCR beta chain and its context. An end of the junction differs from the germline gene, which may be a read error. All patients reached thyroid surgery having received no treatment beforehand. TCRdb reanalyzed the PCR reads via MiXCR. The sample shows under 60,000 clones, roughly a fifth of them seen only once. The CDR3 covers 13 residues. Germline V CDR1 and CDR2: SGHKS, YYEKEE (reference sequence). The sample originates from a study of metastatic and nonmetastatic thyroid tumors. At the level of the study: Patients with malignant and benign thyroid disease provided blood and tumor or nodule tissue, whose repertoires were compared.

Sequencing was carried out using blood. The clonotype originates from a male donor with papillary thyroid cancer or a benign thyroid nodule (not recorded which). Some clones in this sample may be carry-over from other donors' samples. This sequence joins TRBV5-5 and TRBJ2-7; D gene ambiguous. The DNA for the CDR3 is TGTGCCCGCAGCTTGGTGCCACGGAACGAGCAGTACTTC. It codes for CARSLVPRNEQYF. The whole variable domain, filled in from reference TRBV5-5 and TRBJ2-7, reads DAGVTQSPTHLIKTRGQQVTLRCSPISGHKSVSWYQQVLGQGPQFIFQYYEKEERGRGNFPDRFSARQFPNYSSELNVNALLLGDSALYLCARSLVPRNEQYFGPGTRLTVT.